This T cell receptor beta chain originates from a study of Graves' ophthalmopathy and Graves' hyperthyroidism. Ophthalmopathic donors had moderate-to-severe activity, CAS ≥3 and NOSPECS ≥4, with disease that had lasted under 3 months. The CDR3 consists of 19 residues. Trimming removed 0 bases from V and 2 bases from J; junction bases left unmatched: 11. The germline gives CDR1 SGHRS, CDR2 YFSETQ. RNA transcripts were the source from which TCR beta CDR3 regions were amplified. The authors performed first-round RT-PCR with HTBI primers and then a second-round multiplex PCR. A single record per CDR3 protein comes from TCRdb applying MiXCR to the multiplex PCR reads. Of hundreds of thousands of distinct CDR3 sequences in the sample, roughly 39% are singletons; the top ten hold 3% to 3.5%.

The J gene is TRBJ1-3, the V gene TRBV5-1; 10 positions agree with TRBD1. The receptor's source is an adult man with Graves' ophthalmopathy. The sample consisted of peripheral blood. Written as DNA, the CDR3 is TGCGCCAGCAGCTTGGGGACAGGGGGTAGTGGAAAGACTGGAAACACCATATATTTT. Translating it yields CASSLGTGGSGKTGNTIYF.